These 26 T cell receptor beta chains were all obtained from the same sample, sequenced in a study of blood T cell repertoires in COVID-19. Libraries were prepared by immunoSEQ multiplex PCR; TCRdb keeps only in-frame clonotypes and omits some of them. The sample consists of 200,000 or so clones, 80% to 90% of them appearing once. The sequencing sample was made of peripheral blood. These receptors originate from a man between 70 and 80 years old with active or convalescent COVID-19.

The chain recombines TRBV28 with TRBJ1-1; D perhaps matches TRBD1 (5 bases). Trimming took off 6 bases at V and 1 base at J, with 15 bases between the two ends. CDR1 and CDR2 (germline): MDHEN, SYDVKM. The CDR3 contains 15 residues. DNA for the CDR3: TGTGCCAGCAGCTTCGGACGACAGACGAACACTGAAGCTTTCTTT. Translated, it gives CASSFGRQTNTEAFF.

This chain connects TRBV29-1 to TRBJ2-7, with 7 positions matching TRBD2. Germline assignment: CDR1 SQVTM and CDR2 ANQGSEA. The CDR3 extends over 14 amino acids. After removal of 3 bases from V and 5 bases from J, the junction contained 10 bases not matched to a gene. CDR3 loop: CSVEVREGFDEQYF. The CDR3 nucleotides read TGCAGCGTTGAGGTCAGGGAGGGATTCGACGAGCAGTACTTC.

The chain employs TRBV5-6 and TRBJ1-4; TRBD1 agrees at 8 bases. The CDR3 totals 15 residues. V was pared by 5 bases and J by 6 bases, with 9 bases of the junction left unmatched. CDR1 and CDR2 from the germline V gene are SGHDT and YYEEEE. CDR3 in amino acids: CASRRGQGSYEKLFF. The CDR3, as DNA: TGTGCCAGCAGGCGAGGACAGGGATCCTATGAAAAACTGTTTTTT.

The chain combines TRBV28 with TRBJ2-7, with TRBD2 matching 12 bases. The CDR3 covers 14 residues. CDR1 is MDHEN and CDR2 is SYDVKM in the germline V gene. Losses at the gene ends were 5 bases for V and 5 bases for J; bases not matched to a gene: 4. The CDR3 bases are TGTGCCAGCAGTCCGACTAGCGGGAGCCACGAGCAGTACTTC. Its translation is CASSPTSGSHEQYF.

This rearrangement joins TRBV5-1 to TRBJ2-3; TRBD1 matches at 8 bases. The V and J ends lost 3 bases and 1 base, in that order; junction bases with no gene match: 4. The CDR3 contains 15 residues. Germline CDR1 reads SGHRS; CDR2 reads YFSETQ. The CDR3 nucleotides are TGCGCCAGCAGCTACCAGGGGGCTCGCACAGATACGCAGTATTTT. Protein: CASSYQGARTDTQYF.

This chain connects TRBV24-1 to TRBJ2-2, with a possible D match to TRBD2 (5 bases). This CDR3 has 16 amino acids. CDR1 is KGHDR and CDR2 is SFDVKD in the germline V gene. Trimming cost V 0 bases and J 0 bases, with 7 bases left between them. CDR3: CATSDLREANTGELFF. CDR3 bases: TGTGCCACCAGTGATTTGCGGGAAGCGAACACCGGGGAGCTGTTTTTT.

The chain combines TRBV30 with TRBJ1-1, with 10 bases fitting TRBD1. V lost 6 bases, J lost 6 bases, and 7 bases stayed unmatched. CDR1 GTSNPN and CDR2 SVGIG come from the germline V gene (reference sequence). CDR3 length: 13 amino acids. This chain's CDR3 is CACRGQGTSEAFF. DNA for the CDR3: TGTGCCTGCCGGGGACAGGGGACCTCTGAAGCTTTCTTT.

This clone was picked up one time. This chain uses TRBV6-5 with TRBJ1-5, with TRBD1 as a possible D gene (5 bases). Germline lookup yields CDR1 MNHEY and CDR2 SVGAGI. V was cut by 6 bases and J by 4 bases, with 10 bases left in between. This CDR3 has 13 amino acids. The chain's CDR3 is CASRAGLNQPQHF. The DNA of the CDR3 is TGTGCCAGCAGGGCGGGACTGAATCAGCCCCAGCATTTT.

This rearrangement joins TRBV19 to TRBJ2-7; D is possibly TRBD2 (6 bases). CDR3 length: 15 amino acids. Germline V gene data show CDR1 as LNHDA and CDR2 as SQIVND (reference sequence). V was pared by 5 bases and J by 2 bases, with 16 bases between. This chain's CDR3 is CASSAGGEATYEQYF. The CDR3 DNA sequence: TGTGCCAGTAGTGCCGGCGGGGAAGCGACCTACGAGCAGTACTTC.

This clone has just a few counts. The chain uses TRBV2 and TRBJ2-2, with TRBD2 matching over 9 bases. V lost 7 bases to trimming and J lost 7 bases; unmatched junction nucleotides: 4. Germline V gene data show CDR1 as SNHLY and CDR2 as FYNNEI. CDR3 length: 13 residues. The CDR3 here is CASNPRGGGELFF. The CDR3 DNA follows: TGTGCCAGCAACCCGCGGGGGGGCGGGGAGCTGTTTTTT.

This chain uses TRBV5-4 with TRBJ1-1; D unresolved. Germline values: CDR1 SGHNT, CDR2 YYREEE (reference sequence). The CDR3 consists of 15 residues. The V end lost 0 bases, the J end lost 2 bases, and 11 bases lay between the germline ends. CDR3 loop: CASSLVGSVNTEAFF. CDR3 nucleotides: TGTGCCAGCAGCTTGGTAGGGAGCGTCAACACTGAAGCTTTCTTT. Using reference TRBV5-4 and TRBJ1-1 for the parts outside the CDR3, the full variable domain is ETGVTQSPTHLIKTRGQQVTLRCSSQSGHNTVSWYQQALGQGPQFIFQYYREEENGRGNFPPRFSGLQFPNYSSELNVNALELDDSALYLCASSLVGSVNTEAFFGQGTRLTVV.

This clone was observed a few times. The CDR3 DNA follows: TGCGCCAGCAGCCTAGACAGGGCGAACACCGGGGAGCTGTTTTTT. This translates into CASSLDRANTGELFF. This chain connects TRBV4-3 to TRBJ2-2; TRBD1 aligns across 7 bases. V lost 4 bases to trimming and J lost 0 bases; unmatched junction nucleotides: 2. Germline CDR1 is LGHNA and CDR2 is YSLEER. The CDR3 is made up of 15 amino acids.

The genes are TRBV7-9 and TRBJ1-1; 8 bases align to TRBD1. There are 14 residues in the CDR3. Trimming took 5 bases from V and 2 from J; bases not matched to a gene: 4. CDR1 is SEHNR, CDR2 FQNEAQ, per germline (reference sequence). In nucleotides, the CDR3 is TGTGCCAGCAGCCCCGGACAGGGTAACACTGAAGCTTTCTTT. The encoded protein is CASSPGQGNTEAFF.

This clone was seen only once. This rearrangement joins TRBV7-2 to TRBJ1-2; D unclear. The V gene's germline CDR1 is SGHTA and CDR2 FQGNSA. CDR3 length equals 14 residues. V shed 1 base and J shed 2 bases, with 8 bases lying between them. The chain's CDR3 is CASSLDSLNYGYTF. The CDR3 coding sequence is TGTGCCAGCAGCTTAGATAGCTTAAACTATGGCTACACCTTC.

The V gene is TRBV18, the J gene TRBJ1-6; 7 bases are shared with TRBD1. Germline V gene sequence: CDR1 KGHSH, CDR2 LQKENI. The CDR3 consists of 13 residues. V was pared by 3 bases and J by 11 bases, with 4 bases of the junction left unmatched. DNA of the CDR3: TGTGCCAGCTCACCTACAGGGGAGGCACCCCTCCACTTT. Translated: CASSPTGEAPLHF. The entire variable domain, with the rest obtained from reference TRBV18 and TRBJ1-6, is as follows: NAGVMQNPRHLVRRRGQEARLRCSPMKGHSHVYWYRQLPEEGLKFMVYLQKENIIDESGMPKERFSAEFPKEGPSILRIQQVVRGDSAAYFCASSPTGEAPLHFGNGTRLTVT.

A single count supports this clone. The chain uses TRBV11-3 and TRBJ2-1; D ambiguous. Germline V gene lookup returns CDR1 SGHNT and CDR2 YENEEA. The CDR3 has 16 residues. Trimming removed 3 bases from V and 1 base from J, with 13 bases in between. The CDR3 protein is CASSLSSQKSYNEQFF. The CDR3 coding sequence is TGTGCCAGCAGCTTGTCCTCACAAAAGTCCTACAATGAGCAGTTCTTC.

This clone was recorded once. The J gene is TRBJ1-2, the V gene TRBV19; possible D gene TRBD1, 6 bases. CDR1 is LNHDA and CDR2 is SQIVND in the germline V gene (reference sequence). V lost 6 bases and J 4 bases, leaving 15 bases between the germline ends. CDR3 length equals 14 residues. For the CDR3, the DNA is TGTGCCAGTAGCCCCGGACAGCACTCCTATGGCTACACCTTC. The encoded protein is CASSPGQHSYGYTF.

The rearrangement links TRBV18 to TRBJ1-2; no firm D call. V was shortened by 2 bases and J by 8 bases, with 12 bases between the two germline ends. The CDR3 contains 13 residues. Germline V lookup: CDR1 KGHSH, CDR2 LQKENI. The CDR3 nucleotides are TGTGCCAGCTCACCAACTGAGTCGAGGGGCTACACCTTC. This encodes CASSPTESRGYTF.

This clone has just a few counts. V and J are TRBV28 and TRBJ2-3, with 9 nucleotides matching TRBD1. Unmatched junction bases numbered 5, after V lost 6 bases and J lost 1 base. Germline V gives CDR1 MDHEN, CDR2 SYDVKM. The length of the CDR3 is 15 residues. DNA of the CDR3: TGTGCCAGCAGGGGGACAGGGTCGGGCACAGATACGCAGTATTTT. Protein: CASRGTGSGTDTQYF.

The rearrangement links TRBV6-5 to TRBJ1-2; 7 bases fit TRBD1. The V gene end was trimmed by 0 bases and the J gene end by 4 bases; junction bases not matched to a gene: 5. The V gene's germline CDR1 is MNHEY and CDR2 SVGAGI. CDR3 length: 15 amino acids. CDR3 protein: CASSYSRGQSYGYTF. The CDR3 bases are TGTGCCAGCAGTTACTCGCGGGGACAGTCCTATGGCTACACCTTC.

The rearrangement links TRBV7-9 to TRBJ2-7; possibly TRBD2 for D (6 bases). The V end lost 0 bases, the J end lost 2 bases, and 8 bases lay between the germline ends. The CDR3 contains 14 residues. Germline V gene sequence: CDR1 SEHNR, CDR2 FQNEAQ (reference sequence). In DNA, the CDR3 is TGTGCCAGCAGCTTAGCGGGGGGTACCTACGAGCAGTACTTC. Amino acid sequence: CASSLAGGTYEQYF.

The J gene is TRBJ1-6, the V gene TRBV19; 8 positions agree with TRBD1. V was clipped by 3 bases and J by 6 bases; unmatched bases: 4. This CDR3 region has 15 residues. Germline V gives CDR1 LNHDA, CDR2 SQIVND (reference sequence). The CDR3 DNA sequence: TGTGCCAGTAGTATTGACAGGGGACTTAATTCACCCCTCCACTTT. Amino acid sequence: CASSIDRGLNSPLHF.

The gene calls are TRBV6-5 and TRBJ2-3, with D unresolved. Trimming pared 0 bases from V and 4 bases from J, leaving 11 bases between. Germline-derived CDR1 and CDR2 are MNHEY and SVGAGI. This CDR3 has 15 amino acids. The CDR3 loop reads CASSYSPEKPDTQYF. The CDR3 DNA is TGTGCCAGCAGTTACTCCCCCGAAAAGCCAGATACGCAGTATTTT.

J is TRBJ2-7 and V is TRBV6-5; TRBD1 matches 9 bases. The CDR3 runs to 15 residues. The ends lost 7 bases at V and 4 bases at J; junction bases unmatched: 11. Germline V gene sequence: CDR1 MNHEY, CDR2 SVGAGI. As DNA, the CDR3 is TGTGCCAGCATCCGAGGGACAGGGAAGCTTTACGAGCAGTACTTC. Translating it yields CASIRGTGKLYEQYF.

This sequence joins TRBV11-2 and TRBJ1-6; a possible D gene is TRBD1 (6 bases). CDR1 is SGHAT and CDR2 is FQNNGV in the germline V gene. V lost 6 bases and J 3 bases, leaving 6 bases between the germline ends. The CDR3 totals 13 residues. CDR3 in DNA: TGTGCCAGCAGGGGACACTATAATTCACCCCTCCACTTT. This sequence encodes CASRGHYNSPLHF.

The chain couples TRBV4-3 to TRBJ2-2, with 9 nucleotides matching TRBD1. In germline, CDR1 is LGHNA, CDR2 YSLEER. V shed 1 base and J 4 bases; nucleotides not matched to a gene: 13. The CDR3 has 19 residues. The CDR3 DNA reads as TGCGCCAGCAGCCAAGCAGATTACCGGGACAGGGTAGTCACCGGGGAGCTGTTTTTT. As protein: CASSQADYRDRVVTGELFF.